A single T cell receptor beta chain is shown here with its context. This record comes from a study of blood T cells in healthy people across ages. Study-level information: Per every two T cells, about one barcoded beta molecule was captured by template switching.

This CDR3 spans 14 amino acids. The V gene lost 0 bases and the J gene lost 4 bases, with 9 bases spanning the gap. Germline V CDR1 and CDR2: LNHNV, YYDKDF (reference sequence). Using a J-beta primer mix together with a sample-barcoded 5' primer, a second PCR was run for about 6 to 12 cycles. TCRdb analysed the 5' RACE reads with MiXCR anew, one entry per CDR3 protein. The table has approximately 690,000 distinct CDR3 sequences, around 41% seen once. Sequencing input: blood. The clonotype was recovered from a man aged 80 or over in good health. The rearrangement uses TRBV15 and TRBJ1-2; D ambiguous. The CDR3 region has the DNA TGTGCCACCAGCAGAGATCGTGGCACCTATGGCTACACCTTC. Its translation is CATSRDRGTYGYTF.